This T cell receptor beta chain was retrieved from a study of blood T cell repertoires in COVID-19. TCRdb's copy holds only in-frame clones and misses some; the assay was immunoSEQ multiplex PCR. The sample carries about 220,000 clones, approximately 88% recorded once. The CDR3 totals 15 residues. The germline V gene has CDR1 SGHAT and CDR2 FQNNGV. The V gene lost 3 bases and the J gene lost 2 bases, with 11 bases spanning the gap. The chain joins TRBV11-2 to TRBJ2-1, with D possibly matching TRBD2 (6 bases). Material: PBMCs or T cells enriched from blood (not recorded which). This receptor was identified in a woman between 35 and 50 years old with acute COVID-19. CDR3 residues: CASSLERTTYNEQFF. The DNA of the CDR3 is TGTGCCAGCAGCTTGGAGCGGACTACCTACAATGAGCAGTTCTTC.